Below are 31 T cell receptor beta chains sequenced from a single sample in a study of PD-L1 blockade in urothelial cancer. Time point specified: pretreatment peripheral blood. TCRdb's table, derived via immunoSEQ multiplex PCR, lists solely in-frame clones and lacks some. The sample yields approximately 88,000 clones, around 83% seen once. The sequencing here drew on PBMCs, taken around atezolizumab (anti-PD-L1) treatment. These TCRs come from a man between 60 and 75 years old with urothelial cancer.

This clone was detected only a few times. The chain combines TRBV10-1 with TRBJ2-7; D remains unclear. The CDR3 is made up of 14 amino acids. V was clipped by 2 bases and J by 0 bases, with 8 bases between them. In germline, CDR1 is WNHNN, CDR2 SYGVQD (reference sequence). The chain's CDR3 is CASSEHPSSYEQYF. In DNA, the CDR3 is TGCGCCAGCAGTGAGCATCCCAGCTCCTACGAGCAGTACTTC.

The rearrangement links TRBV5-4 to TRBJ2-2, with D possibly being TRBD2 (6 bases). The germline V and J ends were trimmed by 0 bases and 7 bases, with 7 bases remaining between them. Germline V gene lookup returns CDR1 SGHNT and CDR2 YYREEE (reference sequence). CDR3 length equals 13 residues. The CDR3 loop reads CASSLVGGGELFF. In DNA, the CDR3 is TGTGCCAGCAGCTTGGTGGGAGGCGGGGAGCTGTTTTTT.

In regard to this clone: At one end, the junction sequence differs from germline, possibly due to a read error. The chain employs TRBV15 and TRBJ2-5; D not certain. Germline V gene sequence: CDR1 LNHNV, CDR2 YYDKDF (reference sequence). The length of the CDR3 is 16 residues. CDR3 sequence: CATSRDRGANQGTQYF. In nucleotides, the CDR3 is TGTGCCACCAGCAGAGATCGAGGCGCTAACCAAGGGACCCAGTACTTC. Filled out from reference TRBV15 and TRBJ2-5, the complete variable domain reads DAMVIQNPRYQVTQFGKPVTLSCSQTLNHNVMYWYQQKSSQAPKLLFHYYDKDFNNEADTPDNFQSRRPNTSFCFLDIRSPGLGDTAMYLCATSRDRGANQGTQYFGPGTRLLVL.

The chain has TRBV20-1 and TRBJ2-1; D not resolved. CDR3 length: 11 amino acids. Trimming left V 6 bases short and J 3 bases short, with 6 bases between. The germline CDR1 and CDR2 sequences are DFQATT and SNEGSKA (reference sequence). The CDR3 DNA reads as TGCAGTGCCAGACACTACAATGAGCAGTTCTTC. Its translation is CSARHYNEQFF.

This rearrangement joins TRBV19 to TRBJ1-1; D remains ambiguous. This CDR3 spans 14 amino acids. With 5 bases removed from V and 1 base from J, the gap between germline ends came to 11 bases. The germline gives CDR1 LNHDA, CDR2 SQIVND (reference sequence). CDR3 in amino acids: CASSPARRNTEAFF. CDR3 nucleotides: TGTGCCAGTAGTCCGGCTCGGAGGAACACTGAAGCTTTCTTT. The full variable domain, completed using reference TRBV19 and TRBJ1-1, is DGGITQSPKYLFRKEGQNVTLSCEQNLNHDAMYWYRQDPGQGLRLIYYSQIVNDFQKGDIAEGYSVSREKKESFPLTVTSAQKNPTAFYLCASSPARRNTEAFFGQGTRLTVV.

This clone was recorded only once. The rearrangement joins TRBV6-5 to TRBJ2-7; 7 bases fit TRBD1. Trimming removed 0 bases from V and 2 bases from J; junction bases left unmatched: 4. The CDR3 contains 15 residues. The germline gives CDR1 MNHEY, CDR2 SVGAGI. CDR3 sequence reads: CASSYSSTGAYEQYF. CDR3 coding DNA: TGTGCCAGCAGTTACTCGAGTACAGGGGCCTACGAGCAGTACTTC.

V is TRBV27 and J is TRBJ2-5; possibly TRBD2 for D (5 bases). Trimming shortened V by 3 bases and J by 1 base, and 6 bases separated the two germline ends. The length of the CDR3 is 13 residues. Per germline, CDR1 MNHEY and CDR2 SMNVEV (reference sequence). The CDR3, as DNA: TGTGCCAGCAGTTTCGGGGTCCAAGAGACCCAGTACTTC. Translated, it gives CASSFGVQETQYF.

Details on this clone: One end of the junction does not line up with germline, which may come from a read error. V usage is TRBV27 and J usage is TRBJ2-7; D is possibly TRBD2 (5 bases). CDR1 and CDR2 (germline): MNHEY, SMNVEV (reference sequence). The CDR3 spans 13 residues. The CDR3 loop is CASSLALEDWLSF. In nucleotides, the CDR3 is TGTGCCAGCAGTTTAGCCCTCGAGGACTGGCTAAGTTTC.

V usage is TRBV15 and J usage is TRBJ1-4; D may be TRBD1 (5 bases). The length of the CDR3 is 14 residues. V was clipped by 8 bases and J by 6 bases, with 16 bases between them. In germline, CDR1 is LNHNV, CDR2 YYDKDF (reference sequence). CDR3 residues: CATAPTGFYEKLFF. In nucleotides, the CDR3 is TGTGCCACCGCCCCCACAGGATTTTATGAAAAACTGTTTTTT. Using reference TRBV15 and TRBJ1-4 for the parts outside the CDR3, the full variable domain is DAMVIQNPRYQVTQFGKPVTLSCSQTLNHNVMYWYQQKSSQAPKLLFHYYDKDFNNEADTPDNFQSRRPNTSFCFLDIRSPGLGDTAMYLCATAPTGFYEKLFFGSGTQLSVL.

J is TRBJ1-3 and V is TRBV19; D is unresolved. Per germline, CDR1 LNHDA and CDR2 SQIVND (reference sequence). CDR3 size: 15 residues. Trimming left V 5 bases short and J 0 bases short, with 11 bases between. In DNA, the CDR3 is TGTGCCAGTAGTCTTTGGAGGCCCTCTGGAAACACCATATATTTT. Translation gives CASSLWRPSGNTIYF.

The rearrangement links TRBV18 to TRBJ2-5; perhaps TRBD1 as D (5 bases). The CDR3 has 14 amino acids. Germline loops: CDR1 KGHSH, CDR2 LQKENI. V gave up 4 bases and J gave up 1 base, with 10 bases separating them. CDR3 residues: CASSRRVLQETQYF. The DNA for the CDR3 is TGTGCCAGCTCACGCAGGGTCCTCCAAGAGACCCAGTACTTC.

This clone was picked up a small number of times. Here the CDR3 DNA reads TGTGCTAGTGGTTTGGGACAGGGGAACACCGGGGAGCTGTTTTTT. Its protein product is CASGLGQGNTGELFF. The chain employs TRBV12-5 and TRBJ2-2; 7 nucleotides align to TRBD1. The CDR3 runs 15 residues. Germline V gene lookup returns CDR1 LGHNT and CDR2 FRNRAP. The V gene end was trimmed by 1 base and the J gene end by 1 base; junction bases not matched to a gene: 0.

The chain uses TRBV19 and TRBJ1-5; 8 bases agree with TRBD1. CDR3 size: 15 residues. Germline CDR1 reads LNHDA; CDR2 reads SQIVND (reference sequence). V was clipped by 6 bases and J by 2 bases; unmatched bases: 6. The CDR3 is CASRTQGVGNQPQHF. The CDR3 bases are TGTGCCAGTAGAACACAGGGGGTGGGCAATCAGCCCCAGCATTTT.

This clone was observed once. The V call is TRBV6-5, the J call TRBJ2-5, with a possible D match to TRBD1 (6 bases). Germline CDR1 reads MNHEY; CDR2 reads SVGAGI. V was pared by 0 bases and J by 4 bases, with 15 bases between. The CDR3 extends over 16 amino acids. CDR3 protein: CASSYSYRALGETQYF. The DNA of the CDR3 is TGTGCCAGCAGTTACTCTTACAGGGCCTTAGGAGAGACCCAGTACTTC.

This CDR3 is CASTYGQGIYEQYF. The CDR3 region has the DNA TGTGCCAGCACCTATGGGCAGGGGATTTACGAGCAGTACTTC. The V and J genes are TRBV6-1 and TRBJ2-7; possible D gene TRBD1, 6 bases. The CDR3 loop spans 14 amino acids. CDR1 and CDR2 (germline): MNHNS, SASEGT. Trimming took off 7 bases at V and 4 bases at J, with 17 bases between the two ends.

The chain has TRBV5-6 and TRBJ2-1; weak D call: TRBD2 (6 bases). Germline CDR1 reads SGHDT; CDR2 reads YYEEEE. With 0 bases removed from V and 1 base from J, the gap between germline ends came to 14 bases. CDR3 length: 17 residues. CDR3 sequence: CASSLGYGGRSYNEQFF. CDR3 nucleotides: TGTGCCAGCAGCTTGGGATATGGTGGGAGGTCCTACAATGAGCAGTTCTTC.

The V gene is TRBV4-1, the J gene TRBJ1-2; D unresolved. Trimming took 1 base from V and 0 from J, leaving 15 bases between them. The CDR3 has 17 amino acids. Germline V gene data show CDR1 as MGHRA and CDR2 as YSYEKL. This CDR3 is CASSQALRRQPNYGYTF. CDR3 in DNA: TGCGCCAGCAGCCAAGCCCTTCGACGACAACCTAACTATGGCTACACCTTC.

V usage is TRBV9 and J usage is TRBJ2-3; 7 bases align to TRBD2. After removal of 0 bases from V and 4 bases from J, the junction contained 2 bases not matched to a gene. The CDR3 totals 14 residues. Germline CDR1 is SGDLS and CDR2 is YYNGEE. Here the CDR3 DNA reads TGTGCCAGCAGCGTAGGCGGGAGCCCAGATACGCAGTATTTT. It encodes CASSVGGSPDTQYF.

This clone occurred a few times. This chain connects TRBV19 to TRBJ2-5; a possible D gene is TRBD1 (6 bases). The V gene's germline CDR1 is LNHDA and CDR2 SQIVND (reference sequence). The V end was cut by 3 bases, the J end by 5 bases, with 19 bases between. The CDR3 contains 16 residues. CDR3 region: CASSMKGSGVWETQYF. The CDR3 coding sequence is TGTGCCAGTAGTATGAAGGGATCAGGGGTTTGGGAGACCCAGTACTTC.

The chain is built from TRBV28 and TRBJ1-2; D not certain. The CDR3 has 14 amino acids. Germline V gene lookup returns CDR1 MDHEN and CDR2 SYDVKM. V lost 8 bases and J lost 0, with 13 bases in between. CDR3 in DNA: TGTGCCAGCCGGTCCGCAGGATCTAACTATGGCTACACCTTC. Its protein product is CASRSAGSNYGYTF.

The chain links TRBV7-3 to TRBJ2-2; D is ambiguous. Germline CDR1 and CDR2: SGHTA and FQGTGA. The ends were cut back, 1 base at V and 9 bases at J, with 9 bases in the middle. The CDR3 sequence is 13 residues long. As DNA, the CDR3 is TGTGCCAGCAGCTTAAGTTCGGGTCGGGAGCTGTTTTTT. Encoded protein: CASSLSSGRELFF. The entire variable domain, with the rest obtained from reference TRBV7-3 and TRBJ2-2, is as follows: GAGVSQTPSNKVTEKGKYVELRCDPISGHTALYWYRQSLGQGPEFLIYFQGTGAADDSGLPNDRFFAVRPEGSVSTLKIQRTERGDSAVYLCASSLSSGRELFFGEGSRLTVL.

The V call is TRBV29-1, the J call TRBJ2-3; no clear D. Germline-derived CDR1 and CDR2 are SQVTM and ANQGSEA. The length of the CDR3 is 11 residues. Deletions cut 1 base from V and 5 bases from J, with 4 bases between. CDR3 in DNA: TGCAGCGTTGAAGGAGGAGATACGCAGTATTTT. Its protein product is CSVEGGDTQYF.

This clone has only one observation. The genes are TRBV12-5 and TRBJ1-5, with no clear D. The CDR3 sequence is 14 residues long. CDR1 is LGHNT, CDR2 FRNRAP, per germline. V was cut by 3 bases and J by 5 bases, with 11 bases left in between. This chain's CDR3 is CASGFIQADQPQHF. In DNA form, the CDR3 reads TGTGCTAGTGGTTTTATCCAGGCAGATCAGCCCCAGCATTTT.

The rearrangement uses TRBV11-2 and TRBJ2-3, with 8 bases fitting TRBD2. Germline lookup yields CDR1 SGHAT and CDR2 FQNNGV. The ends lost 1 base at V and 1 base at J; junction bases unmatched: 4. The CDR3 extends over 16 amino acids. The CDR3 is CASSLVPAGGTDTQYF. In nucleotides, the CDR3 is TGTGCCAGCAGCTTAGTACCAGCGGGAGGCACAGATACGCAGTATTTT. Supplemented by reference TRBV11-2 and TRBJ2-3, the full variable domain reads EAGVAQSPRYKIIEKRQSVAFWCNPISGHATLYWYQQILGQGPKLLIQFQNNGVVDDSQLPKDRFSAERLKGVDSTLKIQPAKLEDSAVYLCASSLVPAGGTDTQYFGPGTRLTVL.

The rearrangement uses TRBV19 and TRBJ1-2; 7 nucleotides match TRBD1. The CDR3 is 18 amino acids. Germline V CDR1 and CDR2: LNHDA, SQIVND (reference sequence). The trim removed 3 bases at V and 2 bases at J, leaving 15 bases unmatched. Written as DNA, the CDR3 is TGTGCCAGTAGTATTTCTTATCGGGTCGGGGACAGAAACTATGGCTACACCTTC. Protein product: CASSISYRVGDRNYGYTF.

This chain links TRBV29-1 with TRBJ2-1; 7 nucleotides agree with TRBD2. The CDR3 is made up of 13 amino acids. The V segment lost 8 bases and the J segment 7 bases; nucleotides outside the gene matches: 11. Germline CDR1 reads SQVTM; CDR2 reads ANQGSEA. The CDR3 sequence: CSHTSVSGNEQFF. The CDR3 DNA follows: TGCAGCCACACTAGCGTTTCGGGGAATGAGCAGTTCTTC.

V is TRBV5-1 and J is TRBJ2-1; D gene unclear. Germline-derived CDR1 and CDR2 are SGHRS and YFSETQ. V lost 0 bases, J lost 6 bases, and 10 bases lay in between. The CDR3 loop spans 14 amino acids. The CDR3 nucleotides are TGCGCCAGCAGCTTGGAAGCGAGAACCAATGAGCAGTTCTTC. It encodes CASSLEARTNEQFF.

This rearrangement joins TRBV19 to TRBJ1-1; possibly TRBD1 for D (6 bases). From germline, CDR1 is LNHDA and CDR2 SQIVND (reference sequence). The CDR3 covers 14 residues. Trimming removed 1 base at V and 0 bases at J, with 6 bases between. As DNA, the CDR3 is TGTGCCAGTAGTATAGGGACAGTGAACACTGAAGCTTTCTTT. It encodes CASSIGTVNTEAFF.

V is TRBV30 and J is TRBJ1-6; 7 nucleotides line up with TRBD1. Germline V gene sequence: CDR1 GTSNPN, CDR2 SVGIG (reference sequence). Losses at the gene ends were 4 bases for V and 0 bases for J; bases not matched to a gene: 3. This CDR3 comprises 15 residues. The CDR3 spells CAWMRGRSYNSPLHF. CDR3 sequence (DNA): TGTGCCTGGATGAGGGGGCGCTCCTATAATTCACCCCTCCACTTT.

This chain joins TRBV10-1 and TRBJ1-3; tentatively, D is TRBD1 (6 bases). There are 14 residues in the CDR3. Trimming took 6 bases from V and 4 from J, leaving 13 bases between them. Germline CDR1 reads WNHNN; CDR2 reads SYGVQD (reference sequence). The CDR3 DNA sequence: TGCGCCAGCAGCAGGGGTCTGGAAGGAAACACCATATATTTT. Its protein is CASSRGLEGNTIYF.

The chain links TRBV5-3 to TRBJ2-5; TRBD1 is a possible D gene (7 bases). TRBV5-3 is recorded as an ORF, its role being uncertain. The length of the CDR3 is 15 residues. The V end lost 4 bases, the J end lost 7 bases, and 20 bases lay between the germline ends. CDR3 DNA sequence: TGTGCCAGAAGCGTGAGAGGTAACAGGGGAGGGACCCAGTACTTC. Translation: CARSVRGNRGGTQYF.